This T cell receptor beta chain appears in the sequencing data of a study of T cells in Graves' hyperthyroidism and ophthalmopathy. Study as a whole: Before any treatment, at initial diagnosis, peripheral blood was collected. Study conclusions and caveats: The model anticipated ophthalmopathy a median about six months pre-onset.

RNA transcripts yielded amplified TCR beta CDR3 regions. The HTBI primer set served for first-round RT-PCR of the TCR CDR3. MiXCR was run by TCRdb on the multiplex PCR reads, yielding one entry per CDR3 protein. The sample has about 410,000 distinct CDR3 sequences, about 15% seen once. The CDR3 is made up of 18 amino acids. The V and J ends lost 1 base and 0 bases, in that order; junction bases with no gene match: 9. Per germline, CDR1 SGHVS and CDR2 FQNEAQ. Clinical Activity Scores of at least 3, NOSPECS grades of at least 4 and durations under 3 months characterized ophthalmopathy patients. Clinical symptoms, serum thyroxine and TRAb, thyroid ultrasound and orbital computed tomography were used for the diagnoses. This clonotype has at least ten counts. Its target is unknown.

The source is a man aged 18 to 30 with Graves' ophthalmopathy. V usage is TRBV7-8 and J usage is TRBJ2-7; 10 nucleotides match TRBD2. Sequenced input: blood. The CDR3 is CASSLGASGGLSSYEQYF. CDR3 DNA: TGTGCCAGCAGCTTAGGGGCTAGCGGGGGCCTGAGCTCCTACGAGCAGTACTTC.